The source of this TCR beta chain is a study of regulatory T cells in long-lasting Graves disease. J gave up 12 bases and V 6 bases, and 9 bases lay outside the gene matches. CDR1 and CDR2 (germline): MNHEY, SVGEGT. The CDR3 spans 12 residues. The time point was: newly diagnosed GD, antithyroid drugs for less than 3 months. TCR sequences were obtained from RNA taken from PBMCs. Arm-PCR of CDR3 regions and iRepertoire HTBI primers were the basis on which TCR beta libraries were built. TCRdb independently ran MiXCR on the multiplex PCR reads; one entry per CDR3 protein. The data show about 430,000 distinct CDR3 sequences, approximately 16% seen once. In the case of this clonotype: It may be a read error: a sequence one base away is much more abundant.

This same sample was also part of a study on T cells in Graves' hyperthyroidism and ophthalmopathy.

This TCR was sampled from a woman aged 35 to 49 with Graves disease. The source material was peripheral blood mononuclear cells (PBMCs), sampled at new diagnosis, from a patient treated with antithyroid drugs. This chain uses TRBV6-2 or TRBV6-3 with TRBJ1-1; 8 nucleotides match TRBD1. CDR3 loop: CASSPGQGESFF. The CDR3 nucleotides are TGTGCCAGCAGCCCTGGACAGGGAGAATCTTTCTTT.